A selection of T cell receptor beta chains follows, all from one sample in a study of CD8 T cells in ankylosing spondylitis. TCRdb passed the 5' RACE reads through MiXCR, listing each CDR3 protein once. Here the sample spans around 450,000 distinct CDR3 sequences, roughly 25% being singletons. Sequenced sample: blood, either unsorted or a sorted T cell fraction (not recorded which). All receptors derive from a male donor with ankylosing spondylitis. The CDR3 runs from the conserved cysteine through the conserved F or W. D genes are given only for firm matches. Rows may omit the clone size; those that give it use once, few, many or a size class.

clone size	V gene	J gene	D gene	CDR3 DNA	CDR3 protein
.	TRBV5-1	TRBJ1-2	.	TGCGCCAGCAGCTGGGGGTACAGGCGCGCTGACTATGGCTACACCTTC	CASSWGYRRADYGYTF
.	TRBV5-6	TRBJ1-1	TRBD1	TGTGCCAGCAGCTTGCCTCGTCAGGGGGCTGAAGCTTTCTTT	CASSLPRQGAEAFF
.	TRBV29-1	TRBJ2-5	TRBD2	TGCAGCGTCGTTAGCGGGGAGGAGACCCAGTACTTC	CSVVSGEETQYF
.	TRBV5-1	TRBJ2-3	.	TGCGCCAGCAGCTTGAACGGGAGAAGAATGGATACGCAGTATTTT	CASSLNGRRMDTQYF
.	TRBV2	TRBJ2-1	TRBD1	TGTGCCAGCGGCAAAACAGGGGGTACGGGCAATGAGCAGTTCTTC	CASGKTGGTGNEQFF
few	TRBV20-1	TRBJ2-1	TRBD1	TGCAGTGCTATCAGGGGGTCCAACAATGAGCAGTTCTTC	CSAIRGSNNEQFF
.	TRBV20-1	TRBJ2-7	TRBD2	TGCAGTGCGAAACCCTGGGGCGGGAGTATGTCCTACGAGCAGTACTTC	CSAKPWGGSMSYEQYF
.	TRBV20-1	TRBJ1-4	.	TGCAGTGCTAGAGCCCTCCCGGAAAAACTGTTTTTT	CSARALPEKLFF
.	TRBV9	TRBJ2-1	.	TGTGCCAGCAGCGTAGTTAGCGGATATTACAATGAGCAGTTCTTC	CASSVVSGYYNEQFF
few	TRBV14	TRBJ2-5	.	TGTGCCAGCAGCCGACTGACGCTGGGAGAGACCCAGTACTTC	CASSRLTLGETQYF
.	TRBV29-1	TRBJ2-3	.	TGCAGCGTTGAGAGCCTAGCCCGAAGCACAGATACGCAGTATTTT	CSVESLARSTDTQYF
few	TRBV7-2	TRBJ2-5	TRBD2	TGTGCCAGCAGTCACCCCGTGCCTAGCGGGACTGAGACCCAGTACTTC	CASSHPVPSGTETQYF
.	TRBV10-3	TRBJ2-1	.	TGTGCCATCAGTGAGTCGAGAGTGCCGGACTACAATGAGCAGTTCTTC	CAISESRVPDYNEQFF
few	TRBV10-3	TRBJ1-2	.	TGTGCCATCAGTCCAGACAGCCCCGGTATCTATGGCTACACCTTC	CAISPDSPGIYGYTF
few	TRBV27	TRBJ2-2	.	TGTGCCAGCAAATCGGGGCTTAACACCGGGGAGCTGTTTTTT	CASKSGLNTGELFF
.	TRBV30	TRBJ2-1	.	TGTGCCTGGAGTGTAGGACAGCCCTCCTACAATGAGCAGTTCTTC	CAWSVGQPSYNEQFF
few	TRBV27	TRBJ2-5	.	TGTGCCAGCAGTCCTTCCTCGGTGGCTATCGAGACCCAGTACTTC	CASSPSSVAIETQYF
.	TRBV7-9	TRBJ2-1	.	TGTGCCAGCAGCTCCTTGACCCCGGGGAGCGAGCAGTTCTTC	CASSSLTPGSEQFF
few	TRBV5-1	TRBJ2-1	TRBD2	TGCGCCAGCAGCTGGGGACTAGCGGGAGATCCCTACAATGAGCAGTTCTTC	CASSWGLAGDPYNEQFF
many	TRBV5-5	TRBJ1-5	.	TGTGCCAGCAGCTTGGTAGCAGATAGCAATCAGCCCCAGCATTTT	CASSLVADSNQPQHF
.	TRBV29-1	TRBJ2-5	.	TGCAGCGTAGCCCGGGGCGCTTCGAAAGAGACCCAGTACTTC	CSVARGASKETQYF
few	TRBV20-1	TRBJ2-1	TRBD2	TGCAGTGCTGAACTAGCGGGAGCCTACAATGAGCAGTTCTTC	CSAELAGAYNEQFF
.	TRBV7-6	TRBJ1-4	.	TGTGCCAGCAGCCTCCTGGGTCTGGGGCTGGGGGAAAAACTGTTTTTT	CASSLLGLGLGEKLFF
many	TRBV7-2	TRBJ2-1	.	TGTGCCAGCAGCTTAGCAAGGCTGAATGAGCAGTTCTTC	CASSLARLNEQFF
.	TRBV20-1	TRBJ2-1	.	TGCAGTGCTCCCCGTGGAGGGGATTCCTACAATGAGCAGTTCTTC	CSAPRGGDSYNEQFF
.	TRBV2	TRBJ2-7	.	TGTGCCAGCGGTGGGGGAAGGAGTAGCGAGCAGTACTTC	CASGGGRSSEQYF
once	TRBV5-1	TRBJ2-3	.	TGCGCCAGCAAGGGGACATCTTTCACAGATACGCAGTATTTT	CASKGTSFTDTQYF
.	TRBV4-1	TRBJ1-2	.	TGCGCCAGCAGCCAAGATCGGCTCCGAAGTGGCTACACCTTC	CASSQDRLRSGYTF
.	TRBV2	TRBJ1-1	.	TGTGCCAGCACCCTCCGGAGGGGCGATGGCACTGAAGCTTTCTTT	CASTLRRGDGTEAFF
.	TRBV10-3	TRBJ1-5	TRBD1	TGTGCCATCAGTGAGACGACAGGGGTTGGTAGCAATCAGCCCCAGCATTTT	CAISETTGVGSNQPQHF
once	TRBV7-9	TRBJ1-2	.	TGTGCCAGCAGCATGACGGTGGACTATGGCTACACCTTC	CASSMTVDYGYTF
.	TRBV29-1	TRBJ2-5	.	TGCAGCGTTGAAGTCGACCGATCGATTTACTTC	CSVEVDRSIYF
.	TRBV11-1	TRBJ2-3	.	TGTGCCAGCAGCGCCAATCTAGGGGGGACTGTCCGCACAGATACGCAGTATTTT	CASSANLGGTVRTDTQYF
.	TRBV6-1	TRBJ2-1	.	TGTGCCAGCAGCACCGGGACTCCGGTTGGTGAGCAGTTCTTC	CASSTGTPVGEQFF
.	TRBV7-2	TRBJ2-7	TRBD1	TGTGCCAGCAGCACACGGACAGGGGAATACGAGCAGTACTTC	CASSTRTGEYEQYF
.	TRBV5-1	TRBJ2-6	.	TGCGCCAGCAGCTTTACAGGCCTTACCTACTCTGGGGCCAACGTCCTGACTTTC	CASSFTGLTYSGANVLTF
.	TRBV7-2	TRBJ1-3	TRBD1	TGTGCCAGCAGTGTGGACAGGGTTGGAACTGGAAACACCATATATTTT	CASSVDRVGTGNTIYF
.	TRBV7-2	TRBJ2-1	.	TGTGCCAGCAGCCCAGGGGCCGCTAACGATGAGCAGTTCTTC	CASSPGAANDEQFF
.	TRBV20-1	TRBJ1-5	.	TGCAGTGCTAGATCTGGGGGCAACAATCAGCCCCAGCATTTT	CSARSGGNNQPQHF
few	TRBV18	TRBJ2-1	.	TGTGCCAGCGGAGCGAGGGGGGACAATGAGCAGTTCTTC	CASGARGDNEQFF
many	TRBV5-6	TRBJ1-1	.	TGTGCCAGCAGCTTGGAAGTCGGAGAAGCTTTCTTT	CASSLEVGEAFF
.	TRBV20-1	TRBJ2-7	.	TGCAGTGCTGGAGCGGGCCCCCCCTCTTACGAGCAGTACTTC	CSAGAGPPSYEQYF
.	TRBV20-1	TRBJ2-3	.	TGCAGTGCTACTGACAGCCTTAGAACAGATACGCAGTATTTT	CSATDSLRTDTQYF
.	TRBV19	TRBJ2-1	.	TGTGCCAGTAGTGCTACTTATGATGAGCAGTTCTTC	CASSATYDEQFF
few	TRBV12-3/TRBV12-4	TRBJ2-2	.	TGTGCCAGCACTACCACGGGGGCGGGATACACCGGGGAGCTGTTTTTT	CASTTTGAGYTGELFF
few	TRBV2	TRBJ1-2	TRBD1	TGTGCCAGCAGAACCAGGGGGCAGTTTAACTATGGCTACACCTTC	CASRTRGQFNYGYTF
.	TRBV2	TRBJ2-5	.	TGTGCCAGCAGTGTGAGAGCGGGATTAGCAGGGGGAGAGACCCAGTACTTC	CASSVRAGLAGGETQYF
.	TRBV5-1	TRBJ2-1	.	TGCGCCAGCAGCTTGAGGTACGGCAGCAGCTCCTACAATGAGCAGTTCTTC	CASSLRYGSSSYNEQFF